The 2 T cell receptor beta chains presented below share a single source sample, sequenced in a study of Graves' ophthalmopathy and Graves' hyperthyroidism. As the template, RNA transcripts were used to amplify TCR beta CDR3 regions. Investigators did first-round RT-PCR with HTBI primers, then second-round multiplex PCR. One entry per CDR3 protein, called by TCRdb with MiXCR from the multiplex PCR reads. The sample lists about 740,000 distinct CDR3 sequences, 35% to 50% occurring once. The sequenced sample consisted of peripheral blood. The receptor source for this set is an adult man with Graves' ophthalmopathy.

This clonotype was counted only a few times. The chain employs TRBV4-1 and TRBJ1-2; TRBD1 aligns across 8 bases. This CDR3 contains 17 residues. With 3 bases clipped from V and 1 base from J, the junction kept 10 bases outside the gene matches. CDR1 is MGHRA and CDR2 is YSYEKL in the germline V gene. The CDR3 sequence is CASSHPLGTGDNYGYTF. DNA of the CDR3: TGCGCCAGCAGCCACCCTCTCGGGACAGGCGATAACTATGGCTACACCTTC.

The chain has TRBV20-1 and TRBJ1-1; D not resolved. With 1 base removed from V and 2 bases from J, the gap between germline ends came to 11 bases. The CDR3 contains 14 residues. CDR1 is DFQATT, CDR2 SNEGSKA, per germline (reference sequence). The CDR3 is CSARVMSANTEAFF. The CDR3 coding sequence is TGCAGTGCTAGAGTGATGTCGGCCAACACTGAAGCTTTCTTT.